This entry describes one T cell receptor beta chain. The antigen is undetermined. These data come from a study of T cells in women clearing cervical HPV infection. Overall study context: Controls' single incident HPV16 infection cleared within 12 months without precancer. Study-wide points: Cases and controls were distinguished at AUC roughly 0.86 by richness and V genes. Timing of associations relative to infection is unclear; T-cell subsets were not isolated.

TCR beta CDR3 amplified by multiplex PCR from roughly 1,100 ng genomic DNA. Assay used: immunoSEQ multiplex PCR; TCRdb lists only in-frame clones, some missing. The sample totals around 19,000 clones. The receptor was derived from a woman between 18 and 70 years old with a cervical HPV16 infection that either progressed to CIN3+ or cleared (not recorded which). Sequencing was carried out using blood buffy coat.

The CDR3: CASTGAYNEQFF. The sequenced CDR3 bases are TGTGCCAGCACAGGGGCGTACAATGAG. The genes are TRBV2 and TRBJ2-1, with D maybe TRBD1 (6 bases). The read finishes 3 residues shy of the CDR3 end, and the germline J gene is used to complete it. The CDR3 loop spans 12 amino acids. Germline CDR1 reads SNHLY; CDR2 reads FYNNEI. V dropped 7 bases and J dropped 4 bases, with 8 bases sitting between them. Filled out from reference TRBV2 and TRBJ2-1, the complete variable domain reads EPEVTQTPSHQVTQMGQEVILRCVPISNHLYFYWYRQILGQKVEFLVSFYNNEISEKSEIFDDQFSVERPDGSNFTLKIRSTKLEDSAMYFCASTGAYNEQFFGPGTRLTVL.